This TCR beta chain was identified in a study of memory CD8 T cells in hepatitis C reinfection. Study background: A couple of donors cleared primary HCV but became chronic after reinfection. Samples at peak reinfection came 3 to 8 weeks post-detection.

The assay was immunoSEQ multiplex PCR, and TCRdb's table has in-frame clones only and misses some. In the table there are 35,000 to 55,000 clones, roughly 88% of which are singletons. This clone was seen a handful of times. As to time point: peak reinfection, 3 to 8 weeks after reinfection detection. Sorted cells were sequenced directly ex vivo without any in vitro expansion. The Montreal HEPCO cohort supplied donors who inject drugs. Two donors provided sorted CD3+ CD8+ CD45RO- naive CD8 T cells at all three reinfection time points. Trimming at V came to 6 bases and at J to 14 bases, leaving 7 bases not matched to a gene. The CDR3 is 11 amino acids. CDR1 and CDR2 (germline): MNHEY, SVGAGI.

This chain links TRBV6-5 with TRBJ2-1; the match to TRBD1 covers 7 bases. This TCR was recovered from a man between 18 and 29 years old with hepatitis C virus infection. Sequencing was done on a sample of naive CD8+ T cells sorted from blood. Written as DNA, the CDR3 is TGTGCCAGCAGCATTGACAGGGTCAAGTTCTTC. Translation gives CASSIDRVKFF.